This T cell receptor beta chain was identified in a study of blood T cell repertoires in COVID-19. TCRdb's copy holds only in-frame clones and misses some; the assay was immunoSEQ multiplex PCR. The table lists roughly 380,000 clones, 85% of them singletons. The trim removed 5 bases at V and 8 bases at J, leaving 8 bases unmatched. This CDR3 has 13 amino acids. CDR1 and CDR2 from the germline V gene are LNHDA and SQIVND (reference sequence). This TCR was sampled from a woman under 30 with acute or convalescent COVID-19. This chain uses TRBV19 with TRBJ1-2; 7 positions match TRBD1. The sample comprised peripheral blood. In DNA, the CDR3 is TGTGCCAGTAGTCCTCGACAGGGTGGGGGCTACACCTTC. Encoded protein: CASSPRQGGGYTF.